The TCR beta chain described here comes from a study of T-cell memory formation after mild COVID-19. Study overall: Largely, TCR clusters stayed within a single donor. Study-level findings and limits: Contracting clones localized mainly to CM and EM when CD4+ and mainly to EMRA when CD8+. Proof of SARS-CoV-2 specificity was absent for the second-wave clones that crested on day 37.

The CDR3 runs to 10 residues. CDR1 and CDR2 from the germline V gene are DFQATT and SNEGSKA (reference sequence). Constant-segment-primed 5'RACE gave TCR alpha and TCR beta cDNA libraries with sample barcodes and UMIs. Each CDR3 protein gets one entry after TCRdb re-called the 5' RACE reads with MiXCR. The sample yields approximately 250,000 distinct CDR3 sequences, around 15% seen once. This clonotype was counted between two and nine times. Its specificity is not known. The source of this sequence is a man aged 18 to 29 who had mild COVID-19 (a few samples of this study predate the infection). Cell type and time point are not known. The chain is built from TRBV20-1 and TRBJ2-5; 8 positions match TRBD2. Source material: PBMCs or a T cell subset sorted from them (not recorded which). The CDR3 here is CRAGEETQYF. DNA for the CDR3: TGCAGAGCGGGGGAAGAGACCCAGTACTTC.